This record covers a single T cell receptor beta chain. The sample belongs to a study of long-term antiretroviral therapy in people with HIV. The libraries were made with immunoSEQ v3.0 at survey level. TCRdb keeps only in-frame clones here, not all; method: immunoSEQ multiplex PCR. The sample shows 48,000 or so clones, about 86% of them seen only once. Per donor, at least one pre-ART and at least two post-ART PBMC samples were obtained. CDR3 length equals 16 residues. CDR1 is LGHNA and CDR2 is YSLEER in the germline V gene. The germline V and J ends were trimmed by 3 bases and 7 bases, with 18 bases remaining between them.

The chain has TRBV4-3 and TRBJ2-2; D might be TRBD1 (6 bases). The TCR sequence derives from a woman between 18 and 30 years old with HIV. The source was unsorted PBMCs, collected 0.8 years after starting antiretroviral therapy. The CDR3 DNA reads TGCGCCAGCAGCCACCCCGGGCAGGGGAAACACGGGGAGCTGTTTTTT. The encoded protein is CASSHPGQGKHGELFF.